The 8 T cell receptor beta chains listed next were all sequenced from one sample in a study of CD8 T cells in Susac syndrome. A quantity of about 0.5 to 1 ug RNA underwent reverse transcription using random hexamers. TCRdb recomputed calls from the immunoSEQ multiplex PCR reads with MiXCR, one row per CDR3 protein. The sample lists about 440,000 distinct CDR3 sequences; approximately 85% were seen once. The source material was CD8+ T cells from PBMCs. The receptor set was obtained from a human donor with multiple sclerosis.

V usage is TRBV14 and J usage is TRBJ1-5; D unresolved. Germline V gene data show CDR1 as SGHDN and CDR2 as FVKESK. The V end was cut by 3 bases, the J end by 5 bases, with 8 bases between. The CDR3 contains 13 residues. CDR3 sequence (DNA): TGTGCCAGCAGCCAGTCGATTTATCAGCCCCAGCATTTT. Encoded protein: CASSQSIYQPQHF. Full variable domain (outside the CDR3, taken from reference TRBV14 and TRBJ1-5): EAGVTQFPSHSVIEKGQTVTLRCDPISGHDNLYWYRRVMGKEIKFLLHFVKESKQDESGMPNNRFLAERTGGTYSTLKVQPAELEDSGVYFCASSQSIYQPQHFGDGTRLSIL.

The V gene is TRBV5-5, the J gene TRBJ2-2; D remains unclear. Deletions cut 0 bases from V and 0 bases from J, with 9 bases between. The CDR3 is 16 residues long. From germline, CDR1 is SGHKS and CDR2 YYEKEE (reference sequence). CDR3 amino acids: CASSLEPIANTGELFF. The CDR3 DNA reads as TGTGCCAGCAGCTTGGAACCAATCGCGAACACCGGGGAGCTGTTTTTT. Drawing the rest from reference TRBV5-5 and TRBJ2-2, the complete variable domain is DAGVTQSPTHLIKTRGQQVTLRCSPISGHKSVSWYQQVLGQGPQFIFQYYEKEERGRGNFPDRFSARQFPNYSSELNVNALLLGDSALYLCASSLEPIANTGELFFGEGSRLTVL.

About this clonotype itself: One end of the junction does not line up with germline, which may come from a read error. The gene calls are TRBV27 and TRBJ1-6, with 7 bases matching TRBD1. The CDR3 loop spans 18 amino acids. The germline CDR1 and CDR2 sequences are MNHEY and SMNVEV (reference sequence). CDR3 sequence: CAGSTRAARGIDNSPLHF. The DNA of the CDR3 is TGTGCCGGCAGTACTCGAGCCGCCAGGGGGATTGATAATTCACCCCTCCACTTT.

V usage is TRBV6-5 and J usage is TRBJ2-2; D not resolved. Trimming left V 8 bases short and J 2 bases short, with 12 bases between. There are 14 residues in the CDR3. Germline CDR1 and CDR2: MNHEY and SVGAGI. CDR3 in amino acids: CASDNKPNTGELFF. In DNA, the CDR3 is TGTGCCAGCGACAATAAACCAAACACCGGGGAGCTGTTTTTT.

This sequence joins TRBV27 and TRBJ2-6; D remains unclear. CDR3 length equals 13 residues. Germline CDR1 MNHEY, CDR2 SMNVEV (reference sequence). V dropped 7 bases and J dropped 4 bases, with 8 bases sitting between them. CDR3 amino acids: CASTESGANVLTF. The CDR3 DNA reads as TGTGCCAGCACCGAATCCGGGGCCAACGTCCTGACTTTC. Variable domain in full (rest from reference TRBV27 and TRBJ2-6): EAQVTQNPRYLITVTGKKLTVTCSQNMNHEYMSWYRQDPGLGLRQIYYSMNVEVTDKGDVPEGYKVSRKEKRNFPLILESPSPNQTSLYFCASTESGANVLTFGAGSRLTVL.

The rearrangement links TRBV15 to TRBJ2-2; D might be TRBD1 or TRBD2, each matching 5 bases. The length of the CDR3 is 17 residues. Trimming left V 1 base short and J 4 bases short, with 16 bases between. Germline-derived CDR1 and CDR2 are LNHNV and YYDKDF (reference sequence). The CDR3 is CATSRGRDGVGTGELFF. The CDR3 DNA is TGTGCCACCAGCAGAGGTCGGGACGGCGTCGGCACCGGGGAGCTGTTTTTT.

This clonotype came up a few times. The chain is built from TRBV28 and TRBJ1-5; tentative D call: TRBD1 (5 bases). The V end lost 1 base, the J end lost 6 bases, and 10 bases lay between the germline ends. Germline lookup yields CDR1 MDHEN and CDR2 SYDVKM. The CDR3 consists of 14 residues. CDR3 sequence reads: CASSLLGDFQPQHF. Written as DNA, the CDR3 is TGTGCCAGCAGTTTATTGGGGGACTTTCAGCCCCAGCATTTT.

The J gene is TRBJ2-3, the V gene TRBV6-1; 9 positions match TRBD1. Trimming cost V 4 bases and J 0 bases; bases outside gene matches: 8. Germline assignment: CDR1 MNHNS and CDR2 SASEGT. The CDR3 is made up of 17 amino acids. For the CDR3, the DNA is TGTGCCAGCAGTGGAAGCAGGACAGGGGAAAGCACAGATACGCAGTATTTT. This sequence encodes CASSGSRTGESTDTQYF.